This TCR beta chain was captured by sequencing in a study of blood T cells in healthy people across ages (dated by TCRdb to between 2014 and 2016). Regarding the research as a whole: Template switching captured roughly one uniquely barcoded TCR beta cDNA molecule per two T cells in model experiments. The study analyzed two additional independent replicas of 1 million unique cDNA reads from the same blood draw for two donors, one aged 18 to 29 and one aged 80 or older. Donors were grouped into four age groups: young (average approximately 15 years), middle-aged (about 40), aged (around 56) and long-lived (just over 80). The study measured age-related changes in TCR beta repertoire diversity using deep sequencing normalized with unique cDNA molecular identifiers. To avoid experimental bias, donors of different ages were distributed randomly across sequencing lanes. Overall study outcomes, separate from this receptor: Because the CMV infection status of the donors was unknown, age-related changes in expanded clonotypes may potentially have been confounded. Bulk unsorted PBMC profiling prevented conclusive comparison of naive and antigen-experienced compartments. The long-lived group showed more naive CD4+ T cells, fewer expanded clones and increased TCR diversity than the aged group, suggesting age selection. As age increased, observed TCR beta diversity per million T cells dropped in a roughly linear way, and a significant reduction was already evident by age 40. Estimates of total diversity based on one million sequenced T cells were considered lower bounds and underestimates. A strong correlation was found between observed TCR beta diversity and the percentage of naive T cells measured by flow cytometry.

Libraries were prepared through 5' RACE. The run used an Illumina HiSeq 2500. A second PCR of roughly 6 to 11 cycles was run with a J-beta primer mix and a sample-barcoded 5' primer. Each TCR beta cDNA molecule received a unique molecular identifier from a template-switch 5' adaptor carrying 12 random nucleotides. At least 2.5 million CDR3-containing paired-end reads were obtained from each sample. First-strand cDNA was synthesized from all RNA with the Mint cDNA synthesis kit, primed by a TRBC-specific oligonucleotide. Following uracil-DNA glycosylase treatment, a first 18-cycle PCR with universal primers M1SS and BC2_uni_R was performed on all cDNA. The source study handled its data this way. Normalization of each sample was performed by random selection of 1 million high-quality reads, each carrying a distinct molecular identifier. Reads sharing molecular identifiers were discarded rather than binned into consensus sequences. MiTCR, with a Q25 quality threshold and the strictest error-elimination algorithm, was used for CDR3 identification, clonotype clustering and error correction. A nonparametric unseen species model with Euler transformation was used to estimate lower-bound total TCR beta diversity. TCRdb handled the public reads itself, with Q25 trimming in fastp and clone calling in MiXCR, and kept productive beta chains. Every CDR3 protein is listed once, alongside the most common genes and DNA of its rows. TCRdb, not the authors, supplied the V and J calls. Recorded for this sample are some 1.5 million distinct CDR3 sequences; approximately 28% of them occurred a single time. The top ten hold over 7% of the sample.

Systemically healthy Caucasian individuals from Russia, 39 in total and aged about 6 to 95 years, were included as donors. Ten milliliters of peripheral blood were collected from each donor into EDTA-treated Vacutainer tubes. PBMCs were isolated by Ficoll-Paque density-gradient centrifugation, with at least 7 million obtained per sample. Total RNA was extracted from PBMCs with Trizol reagent, with at least 5 micrograms obtained per sample. For every donor, flow cytometry on a PBMC aliquot measured the percentage of naive CD45RAhigh/CD27high T cells. Worth noting for this clonotype: Its recognized antigen is unknown. No clone much larger than this one lies a single base away; base qualities are absent.

Material for sequencing was blood. The origin of this receptor is a woman in her thirties in good health.

The nucleotide sequence is TGCAGTGCTAGAGATCCCTACAGCGAAGCTTTCTTT. Its protein product is CSARDPYSEAFF. The rearranged chain carries TRBV20-1 and TRBJ1-1; no D gene is confidently identified. Relative to germline, V is 0 bases shorter and J is 8 bases shorter, with 10 bases between their ends. CDR1 and CDR2 were assigned from the germline V gene (reference sequence) as DFQATT and SNEGSKA. The CDR3 has 12 amino acids, counting the end cysteine and phenylalanine. Of all the DNA, just the CDR3 is kept, 36 bases in frame from base 1.